The rows below give T cell receptor beta chains drawn from one sample of a study of tumor-infiltrating lymphocytes in primary liver carcinoma. TCRdb used MiXCR to reprocess the multiplex PCR reads, holding one entry per CDR3 protein. In the table there are 180,000 or so distinct CDR3 sequences, roughly 60% of which are singletons. Material for sequencing was peripheral blood. These receptors came from a man aged 40-50 years with primary liver carcinoma and hepatitis B virus infection. Each CDR3 is given with its conserved first and last residue. D genes are given only for firm matches. Some rows have no size entry. The others give once, few or many, or a class for an expanded clone.

J	size	V	D	CDR3	DNA
TRBJ2-3	few	TRBV6-5	NA	CASSYRDTTDTQYF	TGTGCCAGCAGTTACAGGGACACCACAGATACGCAGTATTTT
TRBJ2-3	NA	TRBV30	NA	CAWRGLGSTDTQYF	TGTGCCTGGAGGGGGTTGGGGAGTACAGATACGCAGTATTTT
TRBJ2-1	NA	TRBV11-2	NA	CVSSSHSVPFF	TGTGTCAGCAGTTCCCATAGCGTTCCGTTCTTC
TRBJ2-5	NA	TRBV4-3	NA	CASSQELRETQYF	TGCGCCAGCAGCCAAGAACTTAGGGAGACCCAGTACTTC
TRBJ2-7	once	TRBV14	TRBD2	CASSLGTSRTYEQYF	TGTGCCAGCAGCCTTGGGACTAGCAGGACCTACGAGCAGTACTTC
TRBJ2-7	NA	TRBV28	TRBD2	CASRRASGRMYEQYF	TGTGCCAGCAGGAGGGCTAGCGGGAGGATGTACGAGCAGTACTTC
TRBJ2-2	NA	TRBV12-3/TRBV12-4	NA	CASGLHVRRRGTGELFF	TGTGCCAGCGGTTTACATGTGAGGCGAAGGGGGACCGGGGAGCTGTTTTTT
TRBJ2-3	NA	TRBV11-2	NA	CASSFHITDTQYF	TGTGCCAGCAGCTTCCATATCACAGACACGCAGTATTTT
TRBJ1-5	NA	TRBV6-1	TRBD1	CASRVGTGNPHSNQPQHF	TGTGCCAGCAGAGTCGGGACAGGAAATCCCCATAGCAATCAGCCCCAGCATTTT
TRBJ1-2	few	TRBV30	NA	CAWSVQVRAGYTF	TGTGCCTGGAGTGTTCAAGTGCGGGCTGGCTACACCTTC
TRBJ2-1	many	TRBV29-1	TRBD2	CSVPRGGDSYNEQFF	TGCAGCGTCCCCCGTGGGGGGGACTCCTACAATGAGCAGTTCTTC
TRBJ1-3	NA	TRBV6-6	NA	CASNRDSGSGNTIYF	TGTGCCAGCAACAGAGACAGTGGCTCTGGAAACACCATATATTTT
TRBJ2-7	once	TRBV14	NA	CASSQGLRVEQYF	TGTGCCAGCAGCCAGGGCCTCAGGGTCGAGCAGTACTTC
TRBJ2-5	NA	TRBV5-6	TRBD2	CASSRLAGSRETQYF	TGTGCCAGCAGCCGACTAGCGGGAAGTCGAGAGACCCAGTACTTC
TRBJ2-7	NA	TRBV4-1	NA	CASSLIGPAYEQYF	TGCGCCAGCAGCCTAATAGGGCCGGCCTACGAGCAGTACTTC
TRBJ1-1	NA	TRBV7-6	NA	CASTRGGVDTEAFF	TGTGCCAGCACCAGGGGCGGGGTGGACACTGAAGCTTTCTTT
TRBJ2-7	NA	TRBV12-3/TRBV12-4	NA	CASGPPAARSYEQHF	TGTGCCAGCGGGCCCCCCGCAGCGCGCTCCTACGAGCAGCACTTC
TRBJ2-1	many	TRBV12-3/TRBV12-4	NA	CASSFYNEQFF	TGTGCCAGCAGTTTTTACAATGAGCAGTTCTTC
TRBJ2-1	NA	TRBV11-2	NA	CASSLIRLSEQFF	TGTGCCAGCAGCTTAATTCGACTCAGTGAGCAGTTCTTC
TRBJ2-7	NA	TRBV11-2	NA	CASSFAEVEQYF	TGTGCCAGCAGCTTCGCCGAAGTTGAGCAGTACTTC
TRBJ2-5	NA	TRBV10-3	TRBD2	CVISAGGLETQYF	TGTGTCATCAGTGCGGGGGGATTGGAGACCCAGTACTTC
TRBJ2-1	NA	TRBV14	NA	CASSQVGGVYSEQFF	TGTGCCAGCAGCCAAGTTGGCGGGGTCTACAGTGAGCAGTTCTTC
TRBJ2-5	NA	TRBV5-1	NA	CASSLLTGQETQYF	TGCGCCAGCAGCTTGTTGACTGGCCAAGAGACCCAGTACTTC
TRBJ2-4	few	TRBV28	NA	CASSSPAGRNDIQYF	TGTGCCAGCAGTTCCCCTGCAGGGAGAAATGACATTCAGTACTTC
TRBJ2-3	once	TRBV29-1	NA	CSVEEITDTHYF	TGCAGCGTGGAGGAAATCACAGATACGCACTATTTT
TRBJ2-2	NA	TRBV11-2	TRBD2	CDSSPRASGISGELLF	TGTGACAGCAGCCCACGGGCGAGCGGGATATCCGGGGAGCTGCTTTTT
TRBJ2-2	many	TRBV11-2	NA	CASSSQGANTGELFF	TGTGCCAGCAGCTCTCAGGGAGCGAACACCGGGGAGCTGTTTTTT
TRBJ2-7	NA	TRBV28	TRBD1	CASSHRGNIDEQYF	TGTGCCAGCAGCCACAGGGGAAATATAGACGAGCAGTACTTC
TRBJ2-7	NA	TRBV10-3	NA	CAISESLGAYGQYF	TGTGCCATCAGTGAGTCGTTGGGGGCCTACGGGCAGTACTTC
TRBJ2-1	NA	TRBV11-3	TRBD2	CTSSLGMSGIGNERFF	TGTACCAGCAGCCTCGGTATGAGCGGGATAGGGAATGAGCGGTTCTTC
TRBJ2-5	NA	TRBV5-4	TRBD2	CASSSPRLAPETQYF	TGTGCCAGCAGCTCACCGAGACTAGCGCCAGAGACCCAGTACTTC
TRBJ2-4	NA	TRBV7-8	NA	CARSPSPRYAENIQYF	TGTGCCAGGAGCCCTTCCCCCCGGTACGCCGAAAACATTCAGTACTTC
TRBJ2-7	NA	TRBV5-6	NA	CASSFLDGFNSCEQYF	TGTGCCAGCAGCTTCCTGGACGGCTTCAACTCCTGCGAGCAGTACTTC
TRBJ2-5	many	TRBV29-1	NA	CSALDSGETQYF	TGCAGCGCCCTGGACTCCGGGGAGACCCAGTACTTC
TRBJ2-7	few	TRBV12-3/TRBV12-4	NA	CASSVLGAYEQYF	TGTGCCAGCAGCGTACTCGGGGCGTACGAGCAGTACTTC
TRBJ2-6	few	TRBV12-3/TRBV12-4	NA	CASSFERAGANVLTF	TGTGCCAGCAGTTTTGAGAGGGCTGGGGCCAACGTCCTGACTTTC
TRBJ1-2	many	TRBV28	NA	CASSLGRTSYGYTF	TGTGCCAGCAGTTTGGGCAGGACGTCCTATGGCTACACCTTC
TRBJ2-3	few	TRBV29-1	NA	CSGVEDTQYF	TGCAGCGGGGTGGAAGATACGCAGTATTTT
TRBJ2-1	NA	TRBV6-1	TRBD1	CVSDPWTGPGEQFF	TGTGTCAGCGACCCTTGGACAGGGCCCGGTGAGCAGTTCTTC
TRBJ2-3	NA	TRBV10-3	NA	CAISVWDSPGRDTQYF	TGTGCCATCAGTGTTTGGGACTCTCCAGGAAGAGATACGCAGTATTTT
TRBJ2-3	NA	TRBV11-2	NA	CASSFDARRFDAQYF	TGTGCCAGCAGCTTCGATGCGAGAAGGTTTGATGCGCAGTATTTT
TRBJ2-7	NA	TRBV30	NA	CAWSVSSYEQYF	TGTGCCTGGAGCGTTTCCTCCTACGAGCAGTACTTC
TRBJ1-5	many	TRBV12-3/TRBV12-4	TRBD1	CASSRDSALQPQHF	TGTGCCAGCAGCCGGGACAGTGCTCTTCAGCCCCAGCATTTT
TRBJ2-5	NA	TRBV4-1	NA	CASSQEVGRETQYF	TGCGCCAGCAGCCAAGAAGTGGGTCGGGAGACCCAGTACTTC
TRBJ2-3	NA	TRBV4-2	NA	CASSQERGLSADTQYF	TGTGCCAGCAGCCAAGAACGCGGGTTAAGCGCAGATACGCAGTATTTT
TRBJ2-3	NA	TRBV12-3/TRBV12-4	TRBD1	CASSPRDRASIDTQYF	TGTGCCAGCAGTCCCAGAGACAGGGCTAGCATAGATACGCAGTATTTT
TRBJ2-5	NA	TRBV11-2	TRBD1	CAVSLNRGQETQYF	TGTGCCGTCAGCTTAAACAGGGGGCAGGAGACCCAGTACTTC
TRBJ2-2	NA	TRBV12-3/TRBV12-4	NA	CASGLEGGELFF	TGTGCCAGCGGTTTGGAGGGGGGGGAGCTGTTTTTT
TRBJ2-5	NA	TRBV11-2	TRBD2	CASSLLGAGGSWETRYF	TGTGCCAGCAGCCTCCTAGGCGCGGGAGGGTCTTGGGAGACCCGGTACTTC
TRBJ2-5	NA	TRBV5-6	NA	CASSFGLPLSQETQYF	TGTGCCAGCAGCTTCGGACTACCCCTAAGCCAGGAGACCCAGTACTTC
TRBJ2-7	NA	TRBV30	NA	CAWSARGPYEQYF	TGTGCCTGGAGTGCCCGGGGCCCCTACGAGCAGTACTTC